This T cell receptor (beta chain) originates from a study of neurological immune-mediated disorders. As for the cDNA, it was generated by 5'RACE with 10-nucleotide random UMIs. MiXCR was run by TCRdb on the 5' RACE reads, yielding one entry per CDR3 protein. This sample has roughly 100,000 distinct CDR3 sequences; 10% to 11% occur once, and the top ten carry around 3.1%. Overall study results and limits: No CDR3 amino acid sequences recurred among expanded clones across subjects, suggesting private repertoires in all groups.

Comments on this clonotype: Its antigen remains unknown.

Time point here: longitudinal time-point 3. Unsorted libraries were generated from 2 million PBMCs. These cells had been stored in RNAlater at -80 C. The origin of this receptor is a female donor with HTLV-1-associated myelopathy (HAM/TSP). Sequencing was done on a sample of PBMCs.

CDR3 loop: CASSLSGASLRNEQYF. The DNA of the CDR3 is TGTGCCAGCAGCTTAAGCGGGGCCAGTCTGAGGAACGAGCAGTACTTC. V gene TRBV5-6 combines with J gene TRBJ2-7; 7 nucleotides line up with TRBD2. Looked up from germline, CDR1 is SGHDT and CDR2 is YYEEEE. CDR3 length equals 16 residues. V gave up 2 bases and J gave up 5 bases; unmatched junction bases: 13.